A selection of T cell receptor beta chains follows, all from one sample in a study of glioma-infiltrating T cells after dendritic cell vaccination. Here immunoSEQ multiplex PCR was the method, and the copy in TCRdb shows in-frame clones only, minus some. The data show roughly 80,000 clones, with roughly 84% seen just once and approximately 2.1% held by the top ten. Sequencing was performed on blood, taken after dendritic cell vaccination. The receptors here all came from a human donor with glioblastoma. Each CDR3 is given with its conserved first and last residue. The order of the fields is clone size, J gene, D gene, V gene, CDR3 protein, CDR3 DNA. A D gene is named only where the DNA matches it firmly. Not all rows give a size; the values are once, few, many and, for expanded clones, a class.

>NA|TRBJ2-5|TRBD1|TRBV5-1
CASSAGQGQETQYF
TGCGCCAGCAGCGCGGGACAGGGCCAAGAGACCCAGTACTTC
>once|TRBJ1-5|NA|TRBV5-8
CASSFPSSEGAHQPQHF
TGTGCCAGCAGCTTCCCCTCCTCGGAAGGGGCCCATCAGCCCCAGCATTTT
>NA|TRBJ1-1|TRBD1|TRBV7-6
CASSSGTGALNTEAFF
TGTGCCAGCAGCTCCGGGACAGGGGCCTTGAACACTGAAGCTTTCTTT
>once|TRBJ1-5|NA|TRBV27
CASNPSRVDQPQHF
TGTGCCAGCAACCCCAGCAGGGTGGATCAGCCCCAGCATTTT
>NA|TRBJ1-1|NA|TRBV6-1
CASSVSVNTEAFF
TGTGCCAGCAGCGTATCAGTGAACACTGAAGCTTTCTTT
>NA|TRBJ1-2|NA|TRBV9
CASQVGTSLGGYTF
TGTGCCTCCCAGGTAGGGACATCCTTGGGTGGCTACACCTTC
>NA|TRBJ2-7|TRBD1|TRBV5-1
CASSLRQGKDEQYF
TGCGCCAGCAGCCTCAGACAGGGCAAAGACGAGCAGTACTTC
>NA|TRBJ2-5|NA|TRBV19
CASSIGPSALQETQYF
TGTGCCAGTAGTATTGGGCCTAGCGCTCTCCAAGAGACCCAGTACTTC
>NA|TRBJ1-2|TRBD1|TRBV28
CASSRAGTGLHGYTF
TGTGCCAGCAGTAGAGCCGGGACAGGGCTTCATGGCTACACCTTC
>NA|TRBJ2-1|TRBD2|TRBV7-9
CASSPPAGGWQFF
TGTGCCAGCAGCCCCCCTGCGGGAGGTTGGCAGTTCTTC
>NA|TRBJ2-1|TRBD2|TRBV4-3
CASSRRTSASSYNEQFF
TGCGCCAGCAGTCGCAGAACTAGCGCAAGCTCCTACAATGAGCAGTTCTTC
>NA|TRBJ1-1|TRBD1|TRBV5-1
CASSHPGTGNTEAFF
TGCGCCAGCAGCCATCCCGGGACAGGGAACACTGAAGCTTTCTTT
>NA|TRBJ1-1|NA|TRBV7-2
CASSRLGRVEAFF
TGTGCCAGCAGCAGGCTAGGGCGGGTTGAAGCTTTCTTT
>NA|TRBJ2-3|NA|TRBV5-1
CASSWSRYTDTQYF
TGCGCCAGCAGCTGGTCCAGGTACACAGATACGCAGTATTTT
>NA|TRBJ2-2|TRBD2|TRBV2
CASKALAVNTGELFF
TGTGCCAGCAAGGCACTAGCGGTAAACACCGGGGAGCTGTTTTTT
>NA|TRBJ2-1|NA|TRBV30
CAWTSKVPNEQFF
TGTGCCTGGACTTCTAAAGTCCCCAATGAGCAGTTCTTC
>NA|TRBJ2-5|NA|TRBV29-1
CSAATPRRRWETQYF
TGCAGCGCCGCGACCCCTCGGCGGAGGTGGGAGACCCAGTACTTC
>NA|TRBJ1-3|NA|TRBV2
CASSRGSGAGNTIYF
TGTGCCAGCAGTAGGGGGTCAGGGGCTGGAAACACCATATATTTT
>NA|TRBJ2-3|NA|TRBV19
CASSFGLLTDTQYF
TGTGCCAGTAGTTTCGGGTTACTCACAGATACGCAGTATTTT
>NA|TRBJ2-1|TRBD1|TRBV6-5
CASCGTGGNGYEQFF
TGTGCCAGCTGCGGGACAGGGGGAAATGGTTATGAGCAGTTCTTC
>NA|TRBJ1-1|NA|TRBV5-1
CASSSPTGKAMNTEAFF
TGCGCCAGCAGCTCACCGACAGGCAAAGCCATGAACACTGAAGCTTTCTTT
>NA|TRBJ1-5|NA|TRBV28
CASSSYRTGTGKNQPQHF
TGTGCCAGCAGTTCATATCGTACAGGGACCGGAAAAAATCAGCCCCAGCATTTT
>NA|TRBJ2-1|TRBD1|TRBV29-1
CTGTETAYNEQFF
TGCACCGGGACAGAAACTGCCTACAATGAGCAGTTCTTC
>NA|TRBJ1-5|NA|TRBV7-2
CASSFGGGNNQPQHF
TGTGCCAGCAGCTTCGGGGGGGGGAACAATCAGCCCCAGCATTTT
>NA|TRBJ1-2|TRBD1|TRBV5-1
CASKEGAKYTF
TGCGCCAGCAAGGAGGGGGCAAAATACACCTTC
>NA|TRBJ1-1|TRBD1|TRBV18
CASSDRGTEAFF
TGTGCCAGCTCCGACAGGGGTACTGAAGCTTTCTTT
>NA|TRBJ1-6|TRBD1|TRBV7-9
CASSPTGATGAPLHF
TGTGCCAGCAGCCCTACAGGGGCCACCGGGGCACCCCTCCACTTT
>NA|TRBJ1-4|NA|TRBV10-3
CAISEDGPSEKLFF
TGTGCCATCAGTGAAGATGGGCCAAGCGAAAAACTGTTTTTT
>NA|TRBJ2-1|NA|TRBV12-2
CASRLRGVNEQFF
TGTGCAAGTCGCTTAAGGGGCGTCAATGAGCAGTTCTTC
>NA|TRBJ1-1|NA|TRBV7-3
CASSLYRDTEAFF
TGTGCCAGCAGCTTATACCGGGACACTGAAGCTTTCTTT
>NA|TRBJ2-2|NA|TRBV9
CASSPRWSRGSTGELFF
TGTGCCAGCAGCCCCCGGTGGTCGAGGGGGTCCACCGGGGAGCTGTTTTTT
>NA|TRBJ2-1|TRBD2|TRBV15
CATTPRGQRGGLVEQFF
TGTGCCACCACCCCGAGGGGGCAGCGGGGGGGCCTGGTTGAGCAGTTCTTC
>NA|TRBJ2-5|NA|TRBV2
CASQDAGRETQYF
TGTGCCAGCCAGGACGCGGGGCGCGAGACCCAGTACTTC
>NA|TRBJ1-2|TRBD1|TRBV12-5
CASGHDDRAYGYTF
TGTGCTAGTGGACATGATGACAGGGCTTATGGCTACACCTTC
>NA|TRBJ2-1|NA|TRBV10-3
CAISESRQETLYNEQFF
TGTGCCATCAGTGAGTCCCGACAGGAAACCCTTTACAATGAGCAGTTCTTC
>NA|TRBJ2-5|TRBD2|TRBV5-4
CASSELAAQETQYF
TGTGCCAGCAGCGAGCTAGCGGCTCAAGAGACCCAGTACTTC
>NA|TRBJ2-5|NA|TRBV5-1
CASSLDPRGNLQETQYF
TGCGCCAGCAGCTTAGACCCTAGGGGGAATCTACAAGAGACCCAGTACTTC
>NA|TRBJ2-7|TRBD2|TRBV9
CASSVYPGGPVEQYF
TGTGCCAGCAGCGTATACCCGGGAGGGCCTGTCGAGCAGTACTTC